The 10 T cell receptor beta chains presented below share a single source sample, sequenced in a study of T cells in Graves' hyperthyroidism and ophthalmopathy. Using RNA transcripts as the source, TCR beta CDR3 regions were amplified. A first-round RT-PCR of the TCR CDR3 used the HTBI primer set. TCRdb re-called the multiplex PCR reads through MiXCR, storing one row per CDR3 protein. The sample records about 590,000 distinct CDR3 sequences, approximately 14% being singletons. What was sequenced was blood. The source is a woman in her 30s with Graves' hyperthyroidism.

The genes are TRBV7-2 and TRBJ2-7; TRBD2 is a possible D gene (5 bases). V lost 5 bases, J lost 2 bases, and 13 bases lay in between. This CDR3 has 14 amino acids. The V gene's germline CDR1 is SGHTA and CDR2 FQGNSA. The CDR3 here is CASSPAGVAYEQYF. The CDR3 region has the DNA TGTGCCAGCAGCCCCGCCGGGGTTGCCTACGAGCAGTACTTC.

In this sample, this clonotype turned up many times. This chain uses TRBV7-2 with TRBJ1-1, with 7 bases matching TRBD1. This CDR3 is 16 amino acids long. CDR1 SGHTA and CDR2 FQGNSA come from the germline V gene. The ends lost 2 bases at V and 5 bases at J; junction bases unmatched: 11. In nucleotides, the CDR3 is TGTGCCAGCAGCTTACTGCCAGGGGGGGCTCGAACTGAAGCTTTCTTT. This translates into CASSLLPGGARTEAFF.

There are many counts of this clonotype. The rearrangement links TRBV28 to TRBJ1-1; D may be TRBD1 (5 bases). Trimming stripped 10 bases from V and 1 base from J, with 10 bases between. CDR1 and CDR2 (germline): MDHEN, SYDVKM. The CDR3 is 12 amino acids. The DNA of the CDR3 is TGTGCCATCGAGGGACCGAACACTGAAGCTTTCTTT. The encoded protein is CAIEGPNTEAFF.

This clonotype occurred a few times. This chain connects TRBV7-2 to TRBJ2-2; D ambiguous. Germline CDR1 is SGHTA and CDR2 is FQGNSA. V was shortened by 2 bases and J by 0 bases, with 7 bases between the two germline ends. The CDR3 totals 15 residues. This CDR3 is CASSLRATNTGELFF. The CDR3 DNA is TGTGCCAGCAGCTTAAGGGCAACGAACACCGGGGAGCTGTTTTTT. The full variable domain, in which reference TRBV7-2 and TRBJ2-2 provide the parts outside the CDR3, is GAGVSQSPSNKVTEKGKDVELRCDPISGHTALYWYRQSLGQGLEFLIYFQGNSAPDKSGLPSDRFSAERTGGSVSTLTIQRTQQEDSAVYLCASSLRATNTGELFFGEGSRLTVL.

This clonotype has a count of ten or more. V and J are TRBV28 and TRBJ1-5; 9 positions agree with TRBD1. This CDR3 has 17 amino acids. Trimming removed 3 bases from V and 7 bases from J; junction bases left unmatched: 13. Germline-derived CDR1 and CDR2 are MDHEN and SYDVKM. CDR3 bases: TGTGCCAGCAGTTTCCGGGGAGTGGGACAGGGCGGCCAGCCCCAGCATTTT. It yields the protein CASSFRGVGQGGQPQHF.

This chain links TRBV20-1 with TRBJ2-1, with a possible D match to TRBD1 (7 bases). CDR1 DFQATT and CDR2 SNEGSKA come from the germline V gene (reference sequence). The CDR3 loop spans 15 amino acids. Trimming shortened V by 0 bases and J by 5 bases, and 14 bases separated the two germline ends. This chain's CDR3 is CSARDQGGAHNEQFF. The CDR3 region has the DNA TGCAGTGCTAGAGATCAGGGGGGAGCCCACAATGAGCAGTTCTTC.

This clonotype was seen ten or more times. The chain joins TRBV7-8 to TRBJ2-1; D perhaps matches TRBD2 (6 bases). CDR1 and CDR2 (germline): SGHVS, FQNEAQ. The germline V and J ends were trimmed by 3 bases and 7 bases, with 13 bases remaining between them. The CDR3 length is 14 residues. Written as DNA, the CDR3 is TGTGCCAGCAGCTTGCCGGGAGCCGGGAATGAGCAGTTCTTC. As protein: CASSLPGAGNEQFF.

CDR3 DNA: TGTGCCAGCAGCCATGATGTTGGGGGAATCTTGACCAATGAGCAGTTCTTC. This encodes CASSHDVGGILTNEQFF. The chain joins TRBV7-3 to TRBJ2-1; D possibly uses TRBD1 or TRBD2 (5 bases each). V was shortened by 5 bases and J by 6 bases, with 23 bases between the two germline ends. CDR1 SGHTA and CDR2 FQGTGA come from the germline V gene. This CDR3 comprises 17 residues.

This clonotype was picked up many times. The chain links TRBV30 to TRBJ2-1; 10 bases map to TRBD2. CDR1 and CDR2 (germline): GTSNPN, SVGIG (reference sequence). With V trimmed by 1 base and J by 7 bases, 7 bases remained unmatched. The CDR3 totals 15 residues. The CDR3 here is CAWSGYSGRGNEQFF. The CDR3 DNA reads TGTGCCTGGAGTGGTTACAGCGGGAGGGGGAATGAGCAGTTCTTC.

This clonotype was detected many times. The V and J genes are TRBV7-3 and TRBJ2-1, with a possible D match to TRBD2 (6 bases). Germline V gene data show CDR1 as SGHTA and CDR2 as FQGTGA. With 1 base removed from V and 4 bases from J, the gap between germline ends came to 14 bases. The CDR3 consists of 16 residues. The CDR3 nucleotides read TGTGCCAGCAGCTTAAGGCCGGCTAGCGCATACAATGAGCAGTTCTTC. Protein sequence: CASSLRPASAYNEQFF.